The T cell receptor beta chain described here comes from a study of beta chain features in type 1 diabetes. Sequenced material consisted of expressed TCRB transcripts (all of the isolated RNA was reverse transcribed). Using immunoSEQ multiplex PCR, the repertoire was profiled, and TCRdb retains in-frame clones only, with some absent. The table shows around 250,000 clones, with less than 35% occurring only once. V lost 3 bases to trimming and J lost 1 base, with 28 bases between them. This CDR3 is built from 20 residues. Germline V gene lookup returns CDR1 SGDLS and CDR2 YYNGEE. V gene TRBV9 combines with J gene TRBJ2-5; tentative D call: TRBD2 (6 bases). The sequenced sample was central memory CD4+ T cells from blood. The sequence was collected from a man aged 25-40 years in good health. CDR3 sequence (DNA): TGTGCCAGCAGCGGCAGCCAGGGATTTGGTGCGGGACTCCTCCAAGAGACCCAGTACTTC. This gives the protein CASSGSQGFGAGLLQETQYF.